The 16 T cell receptor beta chains below were found in one sample sequenced in a study of T cell responses to AZD1222 COVID-19 vaccine. Assay: immunoSEQ multiplex PCR; the TCRdb copy retains only in-frame clones and omits some. The data contain some 150,000 clones, 80% to 95% of them singletons. Sequencing used peripheral blood, obtained 28 days after the second AZD1222 dose. These receptors originate from an adult who received the AZD1222 COVID-19 vaccine.

The gene calls are TRBV19 and TRBJ2-3, with no clear D. The CDR3 is 15 amino acids. Germline lookup yields CDR1 LNHDA and CDR2 SQIVND (reference sequence). The V end lost 0 bases, the J end lost 2 bases, and 9 bases lay between the germline ends. The CDR3 region has the DNA TGTGCCAGTAGTATAGATCCCCACTACACAGATACGCAGTATTTT. Its translation: CASSIDPHYTDTQYF.

The rearrangement joins TRBV24-1 to TRBJ2-3; 12 bases agree with TRBD2. CDR3 size: 16 residues. V dropped 9 bases and J dropped 0; count of bases not matched to a gene: 6. CDR1 KGHDR and CDR2 SFDVKD come from the germline V gene. CDR3 region: CATESGTSGSTDTQYF. The CDR3 DNA is TGTGCCACCGAATCCGGGACTAGCGGGAGCACAGATACGCAGTATTTT.

The rearrangement links TRBV24-1 to TRBJ1-5; no firm D call. Germline CDR1 KGHDR, CDR2 SFDVKD. V gave up 5 bases and J gave up 2 bases, with 6 bases separating them. CDR3 length: 13 amino acids. The CDR3 loop reads CATSVGGNQPQHF. DNA of the CDR3: TGTGCCACCAGTGTGGGAGGCAATCAGCCCCAGCATTTT.

The chain joins TRBV25-1 to TRBJ2-1, with D hard to call. The CDR3 contains 10 residues. Germline V gene lookup returns CDR1 MGHDK and CDR2 SYGVNS. Trimming cost V 4 bases and J 10 bases, with 5 bases left between them. CDR3 DNA sequence: TGTGCCAGCAGTGGGCGGGAGCAGTTCTTC. It yields the protein CASSGREQFF.

This chain uses TRBV15 with TRBJ2-2; possible D gene TRBD1, 6 bases. Germline V CDR1 and CDR2: LNHNV, YYDKDF (reference sequence). The CDR3 spans 14 residues. Trimming pared 7 bases from V and 8 bases from J, leaving 17 bases between. The CDR3 here is CATNDRSAEGELFF. The DNA for the CDR3 is TGTGCCACCAACGACAGGTCCGCTGAGGGGGAGCTGTTTTTT.

The V call is TRBV28, the J call TRBJ2-7; 9 positions agree with TRBD1. With V trimmed by 5 bases and J by 11 bases, 7 bases remained unmatched. CDR1 is MDHEN and CDR2 is SYDVKM in the germline V gene. The CDR3 is made up of 12 amino acids. CDR3 in DNA: TGTGCCAGCAGTCAACAGGGGGCGGAAGAGTACTTC. Its protein product is CASSQQGAEEYF.

V and J are TRBV3-1 (or the pseudogene TRBV3-2) and TRBJ1-1; D is unclear. The CDR3 consists of 13 residues. CDR1 is LGHDT, CDR2 YNNKEL, per germline (reference sequence). Trimming removed 2 bases from V and 2 bases from J, with 6 bases in between. This CDR3 is CASSQNPNTEAFF. In DNA form, the CDR3 reads TGTGCCAGCAGCCAAAACCCAAACACTGAAGCTTTCTTT.

The chain carries TRBV6-5 and TRBJ2-3; 10 bases line up with TRBD2. CDR3 size: 15 residues. From germline, CDR1 is MNHEY and CDR2 SVGAGI. Trimming took 2 bases from V and 5 from J; bases not matched to a gene: 4. The CDR3 coding sequence is TGTGCCAGCAGTTACCGCCTAGCGGGAGAAGATACGCAGTATTTT. It encodes CASSYRLAGEDTQYF.

Only a few counts were recorded for this clone. The V and J genes are TRBV12-3 or TRBV12-4 and TRBJ2-2, with D maybe TRBD1 (5 bases). This CDR3 is built from 13 residues. Trimming cost V 3 bases and J 5 bases, with 7 bases left between them. The CDR3 DNA follows: TGTGCCAGCAGTTTGGACAAAACCGGGGAGCTGTTTTTT. Translated, it gives CASSLDKTGELFF.

The chain couples TRBV6-6 to TRBJ1-1, with a possible D match to TRBD1 (5 bases). This CDR3 spans 13 amino acids. Trimming cost V 6 bases and J 1 base, with 9 bases left between them. Looked up from germline, CDR1 is MNHNY and CDR2 is SVGAGI (reference sequence). In DNA form, the CDR3 reads TGTGCCAGCAGAGGGACGGGGAACACTGAAGCTTTCTTT. It specifies CASRGTGNTEAFF.

This clone was counted a few times. This sequence joins TRBV28 and TRBJ1-5; D gene unclear. Germline CDR1 reads MDHEN; CDR2 reads SYDVKM. CDR3 length equals 13 residues. V was cut by 3 bases and J by 4 bases, with 7 bases left in between. CDR3 sequence: CASSFSANQPQHF. The CDR3 DNA reads as TGTGCCAGCAGTTTCTCGGCAAATCAGCCCCAGCATTTT. The entire variable domain, with the rest obtained from reference TRBV28 and TRBJ1-5, is as follows: DVKVTQSSRYLVKRTGEKVFLECVQDMDHENMFWYRQDPGLGLRLIYFSYDVKMKEKGDIPEGYSVSREKKERFSLILESASTNQTSMYLCASSFSANQPQHFGDGTRLSIL.

The V and J genes are TRBV9 and TRBJ2-2, with 10 bases aligning to TRBD1. J lost 2 bases, V lost 3 bases, and 4 bases had no gene match. Germline lookup yields CDR1 SGDLS and CDR2 YYNGEE. The CDR3 is 16 amino acids. The CDR3 coding sequence is TGTGCCAGCAGCGGACGGACAGGGGGAAACACCGGGGAGCTGTTTTTT. Translating it yields CASSGRTGGNTGELFF.

The chain links TRBV28 to TRBJ2-1, with 10 bases matching TRBD2. The CDR3 spans 16 residues. Looked up from germline, CDR1 is MDHEN and CDR2 is SYDVKM. V gave up 7 bases and J gave up 4 bases; unmatched junction bases: 10. The CDR3 sequence: CASTGSGRAFYNEQFF. The DNA of the CDR3 is TGTGCCAGCACGGGAAGCGGGAGGGCCTTTTACAATGAGCAGTTCTTC.

The rearrangement uses TRBV30 and TRBJ1-6; no firm D call. Per germline, CDR1 GTSNPN and CDR2 SVGIG (reference sequence). The V gene lost 2 bases and the J gene lost 14 bases, with 7 bases spanning the gap. CDR3 length equals 10 residues. CDR3 sequence (DNA): TGTGCCTGGAGTCTCGACTCCCTCCACTTT. This gives the protein CAWSLDSLHF.

The chain carries TRBV6-6 and TRBJ2-5; possible D gene TRBD1, 6 bases. V was trimmed by 6 bases and J by 4 bases, leaving 15 bases between them. The germline V gene has CDR1 MNHNY and CDR2 SVGAGI (reference sequence). The CDR3 is made up of 14 amino acids. DNA of the CDR3: TGTGCCAGCAGGACACCACAGGGTCGAGAGACCCAGTACTTC. Its translation is CASRTPQGRETQYF.

The J gene is TRBJ2-1, the V gene TRBV3-1 (or the pseudogene TRBV3-2), with D possibly matching TRBD1 (5 bases). This CDR3 spans 14 amino acids. V lost 1 base and J 6 bases, leaving 10 bases between the germline ends. The germline gives CDR1 LGHDT, CDR2 YNNKEL (reference sequence). In DNA, the CDR3 is TGTGCCAGCAGCCAAGGGTCAGGGCCCAATGAGCAGTTCTTC. Protein sequence: CASSQGSGPNEQFF.